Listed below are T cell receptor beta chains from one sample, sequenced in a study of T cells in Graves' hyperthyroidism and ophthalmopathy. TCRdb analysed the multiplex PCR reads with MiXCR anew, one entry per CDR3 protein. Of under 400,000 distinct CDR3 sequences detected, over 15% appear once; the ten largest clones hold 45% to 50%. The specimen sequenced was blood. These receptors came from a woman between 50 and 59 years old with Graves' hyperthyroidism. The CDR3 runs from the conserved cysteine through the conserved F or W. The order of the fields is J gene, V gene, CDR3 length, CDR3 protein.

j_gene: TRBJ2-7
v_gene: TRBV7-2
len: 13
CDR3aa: CASSLNRPYEQYF

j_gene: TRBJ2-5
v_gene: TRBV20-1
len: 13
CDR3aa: CSAPPPVKETQYF

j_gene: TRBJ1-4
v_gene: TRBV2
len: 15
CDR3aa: CASRDSHGGEEKLFF

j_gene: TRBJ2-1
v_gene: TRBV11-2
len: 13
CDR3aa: CASSRPDSVEQFF

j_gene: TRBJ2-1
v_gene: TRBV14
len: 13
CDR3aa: CASSHYLAAEQFF

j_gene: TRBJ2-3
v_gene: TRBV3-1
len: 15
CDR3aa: CASSQGVSSTDTQYF

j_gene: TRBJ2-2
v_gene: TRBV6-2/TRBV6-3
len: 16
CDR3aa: CASTKGLAGVTGELFF

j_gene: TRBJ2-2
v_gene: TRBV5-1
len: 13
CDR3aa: CASNARNTGELFF

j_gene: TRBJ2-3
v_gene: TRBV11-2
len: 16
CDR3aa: CASSLGASRSTDTQYF

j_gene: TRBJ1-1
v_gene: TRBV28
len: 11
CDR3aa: CASGGRAEAFF

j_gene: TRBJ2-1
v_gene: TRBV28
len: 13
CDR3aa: CASRPGLALQQFF

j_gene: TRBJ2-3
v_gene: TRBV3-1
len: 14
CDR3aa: CASSRTRDPDTQYF

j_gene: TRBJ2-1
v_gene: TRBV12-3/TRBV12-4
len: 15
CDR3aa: CASSLRSGGNNEQFF

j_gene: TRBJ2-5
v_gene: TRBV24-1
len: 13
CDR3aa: CAIGGPDQETQYF

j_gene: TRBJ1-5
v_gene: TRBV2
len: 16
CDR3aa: CASSEESALNLGPQHF

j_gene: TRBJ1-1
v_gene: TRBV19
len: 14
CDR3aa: CASSIDSGTTEAFF

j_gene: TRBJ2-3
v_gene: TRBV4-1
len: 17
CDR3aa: CASSQRTSGRGTDTQYF

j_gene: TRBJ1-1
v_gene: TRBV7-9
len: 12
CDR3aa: CASSLWGGEAFF

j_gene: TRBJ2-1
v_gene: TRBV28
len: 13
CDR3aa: CASSLPQRDEQFF

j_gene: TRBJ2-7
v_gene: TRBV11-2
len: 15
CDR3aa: CASSSADRGIYEQYF

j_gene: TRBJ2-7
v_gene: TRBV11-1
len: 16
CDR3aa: CASSLALGGGSDEQYF

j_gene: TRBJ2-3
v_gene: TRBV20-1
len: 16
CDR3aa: CSAFLRLAGGTDTQYF

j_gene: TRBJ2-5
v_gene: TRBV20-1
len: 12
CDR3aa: CSAIKDGETQYF

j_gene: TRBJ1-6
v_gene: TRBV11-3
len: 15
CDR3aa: CASRGAGTANSPLHF

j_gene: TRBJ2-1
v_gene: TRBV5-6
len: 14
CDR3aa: CASSLSGRFNEQFF

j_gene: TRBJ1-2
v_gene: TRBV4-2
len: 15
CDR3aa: CASSSVTTGEYGYTF

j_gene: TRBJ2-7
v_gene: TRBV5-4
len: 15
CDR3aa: CASSLGLTPGGEQYF

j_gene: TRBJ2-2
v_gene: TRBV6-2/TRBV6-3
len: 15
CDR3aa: CASSYWQGPTGELFF

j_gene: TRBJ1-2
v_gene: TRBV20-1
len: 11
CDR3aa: CSARSNYGYTF

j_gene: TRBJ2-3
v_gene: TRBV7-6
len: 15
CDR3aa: CASSPSGADTDTQYF

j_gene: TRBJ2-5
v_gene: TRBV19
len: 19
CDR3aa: CASSMGSGTSVLVRETQYF

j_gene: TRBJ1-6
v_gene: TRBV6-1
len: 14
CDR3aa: CASSADEGESPLHF

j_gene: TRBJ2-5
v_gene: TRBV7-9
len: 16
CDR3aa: CASSVAVLAGPETQYF

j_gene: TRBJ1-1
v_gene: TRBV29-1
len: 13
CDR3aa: CSVEVTAGGEAFF

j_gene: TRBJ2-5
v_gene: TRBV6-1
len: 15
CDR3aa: CASSYTQGAQETQYF

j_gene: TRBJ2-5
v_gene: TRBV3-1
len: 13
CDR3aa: CASTIAGEETQYF

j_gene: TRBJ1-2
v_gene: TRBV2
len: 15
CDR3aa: CASSSRTGGRYGYTF

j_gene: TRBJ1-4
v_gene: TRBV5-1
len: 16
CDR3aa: CASSFGYRATNEKLFF

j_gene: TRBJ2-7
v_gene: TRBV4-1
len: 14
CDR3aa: CASSQEAQGYEQYF

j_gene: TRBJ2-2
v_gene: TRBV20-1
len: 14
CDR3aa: CSAGLAGSAGELFF

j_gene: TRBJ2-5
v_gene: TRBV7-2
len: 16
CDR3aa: CASSPTTVRGGETQYF

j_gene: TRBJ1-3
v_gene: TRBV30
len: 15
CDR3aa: CAWSALPSSGNTIYF

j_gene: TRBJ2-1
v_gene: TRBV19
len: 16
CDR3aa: CASSGGGVRIYNEQFF

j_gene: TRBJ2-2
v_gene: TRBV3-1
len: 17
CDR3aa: CASSQSWTGGLGGELFF

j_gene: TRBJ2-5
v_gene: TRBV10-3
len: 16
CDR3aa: CAISDTSGNRQETQYF

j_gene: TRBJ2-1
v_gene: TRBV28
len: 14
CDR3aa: CASSYSGRSYEQFF

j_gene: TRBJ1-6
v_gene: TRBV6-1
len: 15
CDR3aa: CASSEVLELKSPLHF

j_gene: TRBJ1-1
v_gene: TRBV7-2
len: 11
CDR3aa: CASSDRTEAFF

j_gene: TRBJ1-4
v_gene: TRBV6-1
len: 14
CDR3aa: CASRSGTVDEKLFF

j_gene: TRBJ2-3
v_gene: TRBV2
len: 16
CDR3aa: CASSGDSGNSGGTQYF

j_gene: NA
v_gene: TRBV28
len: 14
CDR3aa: CASSADGSSYEQFF

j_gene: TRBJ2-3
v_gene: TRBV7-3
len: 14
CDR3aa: CASSLRDFTDTQYF

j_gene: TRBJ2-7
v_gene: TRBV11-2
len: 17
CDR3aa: CASSLAGLAVPSYEQYF

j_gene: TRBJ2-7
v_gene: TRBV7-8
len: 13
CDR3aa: CASSITDRDEQYF

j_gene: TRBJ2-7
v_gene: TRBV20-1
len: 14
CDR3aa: CSAPLKGSSLEQYF